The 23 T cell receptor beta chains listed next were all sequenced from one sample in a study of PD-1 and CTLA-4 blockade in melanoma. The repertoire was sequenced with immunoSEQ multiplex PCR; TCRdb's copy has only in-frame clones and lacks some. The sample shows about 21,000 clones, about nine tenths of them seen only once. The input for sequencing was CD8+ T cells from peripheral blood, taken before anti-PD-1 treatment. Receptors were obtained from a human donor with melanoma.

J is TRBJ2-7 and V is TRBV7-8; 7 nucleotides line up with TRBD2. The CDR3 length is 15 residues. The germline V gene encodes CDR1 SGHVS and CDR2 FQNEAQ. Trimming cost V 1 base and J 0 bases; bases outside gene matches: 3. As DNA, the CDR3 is TGTGCCAGCAGCTTAGAAGCGGGGACCTCCTACGAGCAGTACTTC. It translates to CASSLEAGTSYEQYF.

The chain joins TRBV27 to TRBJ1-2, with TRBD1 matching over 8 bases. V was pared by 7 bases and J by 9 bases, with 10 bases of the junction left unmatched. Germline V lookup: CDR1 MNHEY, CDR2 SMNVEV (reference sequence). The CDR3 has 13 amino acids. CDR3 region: CASTGTGSRSYTF. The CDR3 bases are TGTGCCAGCACCGGGACAGGTTCTAGAAGCTACACCTTC.

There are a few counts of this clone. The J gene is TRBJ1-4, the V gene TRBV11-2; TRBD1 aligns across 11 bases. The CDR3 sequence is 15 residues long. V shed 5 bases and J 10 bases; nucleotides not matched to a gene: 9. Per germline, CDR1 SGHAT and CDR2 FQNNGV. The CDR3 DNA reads TGTGCCAGCAGCATCTCCGGGACAGGGGGTTCAAAACTGTTTTTT. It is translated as CASSISGTGGSKLFF.

The CDR3 reads CASSALQGNQETQYF. DNA of the CDR3: TGTGCCAGCAGTGCTTTGCAGGGAAACCAAGAGACCCAGTACTTC. The rearrangement links TRBV28 to TRBJ2-5, with D tentatively TRBD1 (5 bases). Germline lookup yields CDR1 MDHEN and CDR2 SYDVKM. CDR3 length: 15 residues. Trimming cost V 5 bases and J 0 bases, with 13 bases left between them.

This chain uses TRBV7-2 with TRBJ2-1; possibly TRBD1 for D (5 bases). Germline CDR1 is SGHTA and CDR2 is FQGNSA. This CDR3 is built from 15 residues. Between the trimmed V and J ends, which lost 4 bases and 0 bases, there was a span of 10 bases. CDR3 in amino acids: CASSYRQNSYNEQFF. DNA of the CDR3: TGTGCCAGCAGCTACCGACAGAACTCCTACAATGAGCAGTTCTTC.

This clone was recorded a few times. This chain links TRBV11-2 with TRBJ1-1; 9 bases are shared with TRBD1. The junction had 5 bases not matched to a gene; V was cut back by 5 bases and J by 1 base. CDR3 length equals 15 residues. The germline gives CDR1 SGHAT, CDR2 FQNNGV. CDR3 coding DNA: TGTGCCAGCAGCGGGGACAGGGAAGGGAACACTGAAGCTTTCTTT. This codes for CASSGDREGNTEAFF.

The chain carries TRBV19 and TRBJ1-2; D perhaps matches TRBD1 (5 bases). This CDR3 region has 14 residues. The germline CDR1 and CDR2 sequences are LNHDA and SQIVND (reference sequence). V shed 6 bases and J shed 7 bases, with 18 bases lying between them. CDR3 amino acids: CASRAGGDPFGYTF. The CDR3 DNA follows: TGTGCCAGTAGGGCTGGTGGGGACCCCTTTGGCTACACCTTC.

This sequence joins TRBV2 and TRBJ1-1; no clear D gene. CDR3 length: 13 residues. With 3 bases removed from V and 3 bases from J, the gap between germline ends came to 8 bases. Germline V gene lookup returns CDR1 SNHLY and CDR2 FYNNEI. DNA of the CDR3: TGTGCCAGCAGTGAGCCCGGGTACACTGAAGCTTTCTTT. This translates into CASSEPGYTEAFF.

The CDR3 loop is CASKAAGGINEQFF. DNA for the CDR3: TGTGCCAGCAAAGCAGCGGGGGGGATTAATGAGCAGTTCTTC. This sequence joins TRBV27 and TRBJ2-1; 10 bases match TRBD2. Per the germline V gene, CDR1 is MNHEY and CDR2 is SMNVEV (reference sequence). The V and J ends lost 7 bases and 7 bases, in that order; junction bases with no gene match: 7. The CDR3 totals 14 residues.

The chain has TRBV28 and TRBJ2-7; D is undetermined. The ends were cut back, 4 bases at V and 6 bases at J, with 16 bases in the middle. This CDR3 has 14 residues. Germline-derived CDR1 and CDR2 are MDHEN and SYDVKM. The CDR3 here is CASSSERTSGEQYF. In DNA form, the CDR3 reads TGTGCCAGCAGTTCTGAGAGGACCTCGGGCGAGCAGTACTTC. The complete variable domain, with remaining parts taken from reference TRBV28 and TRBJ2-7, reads DVKVTQSSRYLVKRTGEKVFLECVQDMDHENMFWYRQDPGLGLRLIYFSYDVKMKEKGDIPEGYSVSREKKERFSLILESASTNQTSMYLCASSSERTSGEQYFGPGTRLTVT.

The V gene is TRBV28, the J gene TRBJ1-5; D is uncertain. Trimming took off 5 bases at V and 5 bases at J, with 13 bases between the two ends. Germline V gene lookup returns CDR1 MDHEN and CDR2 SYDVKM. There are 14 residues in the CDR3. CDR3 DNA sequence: TGTGCCAGCAGTCCAGAACCGCCGGATCAGCCCCAGCATTTT. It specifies CASSPEPPDQPQHF.

The chain's CDR3 is CASSQGAGITEAFF. DNA for the CDR3: TGCGCCAGCAGCCAAGGGGCAGGAATCACTGAAGCTTTCTTT. The rearrangement joins TRBV4-3 to TRBJ1-1, with D unresolved. This CDR3 has 14 residues. V was trimmed by 1 base and J by 4 bases, leaving 10 bases between them. Germline lookup yields CDR1 LGHNA and CDR2 YSLEER.

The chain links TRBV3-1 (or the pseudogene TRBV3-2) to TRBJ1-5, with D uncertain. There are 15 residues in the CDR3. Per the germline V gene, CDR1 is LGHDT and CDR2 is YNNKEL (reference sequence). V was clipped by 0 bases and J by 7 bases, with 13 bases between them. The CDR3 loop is CASSQEAVLRQPQHF. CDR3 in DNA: TGTGCCAGCAGCCAAGAAGCGGTATTACGCCAGCCCCAGCATTTT.

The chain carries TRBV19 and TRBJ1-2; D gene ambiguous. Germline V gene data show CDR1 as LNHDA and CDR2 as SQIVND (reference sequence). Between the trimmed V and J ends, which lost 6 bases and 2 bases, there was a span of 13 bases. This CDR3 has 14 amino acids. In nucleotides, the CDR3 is TGTGCCAGTAGCTCTTCCGGGAGAAACTATGGCTACACCTTC. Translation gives CASSSSGRNYGYTF.

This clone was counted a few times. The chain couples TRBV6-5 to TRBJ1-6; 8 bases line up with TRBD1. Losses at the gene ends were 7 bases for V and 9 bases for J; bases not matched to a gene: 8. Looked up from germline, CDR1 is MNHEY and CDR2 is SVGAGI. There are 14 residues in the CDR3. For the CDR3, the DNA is TGTGCCAGCAAAAAACAGGGGGTAATTTCACCCCTCCACTTT. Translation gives CASKKQGVISPLHF.

The CDR3 sequence is CASSQAQGGNTEAFF. DNA of the CDR3: TGCGCCAGCAGCCAAGCACAGGGGGGGAACACTGAAGCTTTCTTT. The chain employs TRBV4-1 and TRBJ1-1; 8 nucleotides line up with TRBD1. This CDR3 is 15 amino acids long. The germline CDR1 and CDR2 sequences are MGHRA and YSYEKL. With 1 base clipped from V and 1 base from J, the junction kept 2 bases outside the gene matches.

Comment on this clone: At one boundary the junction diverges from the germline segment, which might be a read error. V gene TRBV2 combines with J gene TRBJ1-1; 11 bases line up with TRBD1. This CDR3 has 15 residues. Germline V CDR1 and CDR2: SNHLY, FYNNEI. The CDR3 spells CASSEGTGGGTEAFF. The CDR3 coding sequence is TGTGCCAGCAGCGAAGGGACAGGGGGAGGAACTGAAGCTTTCTTT.

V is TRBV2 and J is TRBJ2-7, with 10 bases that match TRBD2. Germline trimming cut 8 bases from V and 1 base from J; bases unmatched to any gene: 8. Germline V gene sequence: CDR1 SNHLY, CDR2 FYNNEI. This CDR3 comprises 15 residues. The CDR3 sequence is CASSPELAGSYEQYF. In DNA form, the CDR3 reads TGTGCCAGCTCGCCCGAACTAGCGGGGTCCTACGAGCAGTACTTC.

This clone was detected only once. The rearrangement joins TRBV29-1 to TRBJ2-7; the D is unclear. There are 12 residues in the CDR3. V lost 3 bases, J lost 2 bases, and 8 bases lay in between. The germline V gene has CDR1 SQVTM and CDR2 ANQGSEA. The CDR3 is CSVETGTYEQYF. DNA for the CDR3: TGCAGCGTTGAGACGGGTACCTACGAGCAGTACTTC.

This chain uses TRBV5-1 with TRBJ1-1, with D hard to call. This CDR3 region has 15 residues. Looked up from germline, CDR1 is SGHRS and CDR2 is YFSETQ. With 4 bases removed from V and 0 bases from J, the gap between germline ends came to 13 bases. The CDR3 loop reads CASSIDPGMNTEAFF. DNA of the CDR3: TGCGCCAGCAGCATAGACCCGGGGATGAACACTGAAGCTTTCTTT.

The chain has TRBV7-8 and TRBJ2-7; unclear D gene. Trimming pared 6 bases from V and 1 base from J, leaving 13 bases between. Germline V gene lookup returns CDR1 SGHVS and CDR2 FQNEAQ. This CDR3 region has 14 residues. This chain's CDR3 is CASSPMAGSYEQYF. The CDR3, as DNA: TGTGCCAGCAGTCCAATGGCCGGGTCCTACGAGCAGTACTTC.

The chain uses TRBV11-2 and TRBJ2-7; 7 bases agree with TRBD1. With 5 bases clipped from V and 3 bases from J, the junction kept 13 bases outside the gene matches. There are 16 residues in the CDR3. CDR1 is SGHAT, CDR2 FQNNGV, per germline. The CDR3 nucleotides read TGTGCCAGCAGCCTGGGGACAGCGCCCTGGAACTACGAGCAGTACTTC. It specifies CASSLGTAPWNYEQYF.

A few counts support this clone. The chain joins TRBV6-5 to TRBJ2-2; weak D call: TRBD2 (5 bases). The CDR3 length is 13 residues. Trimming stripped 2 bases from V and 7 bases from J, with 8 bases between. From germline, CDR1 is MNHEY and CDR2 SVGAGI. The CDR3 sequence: CASSYLANGELFF. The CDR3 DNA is TGTGCCAGCAGTTACCTAGCCAACGGGGAGCTGTTTTTT.